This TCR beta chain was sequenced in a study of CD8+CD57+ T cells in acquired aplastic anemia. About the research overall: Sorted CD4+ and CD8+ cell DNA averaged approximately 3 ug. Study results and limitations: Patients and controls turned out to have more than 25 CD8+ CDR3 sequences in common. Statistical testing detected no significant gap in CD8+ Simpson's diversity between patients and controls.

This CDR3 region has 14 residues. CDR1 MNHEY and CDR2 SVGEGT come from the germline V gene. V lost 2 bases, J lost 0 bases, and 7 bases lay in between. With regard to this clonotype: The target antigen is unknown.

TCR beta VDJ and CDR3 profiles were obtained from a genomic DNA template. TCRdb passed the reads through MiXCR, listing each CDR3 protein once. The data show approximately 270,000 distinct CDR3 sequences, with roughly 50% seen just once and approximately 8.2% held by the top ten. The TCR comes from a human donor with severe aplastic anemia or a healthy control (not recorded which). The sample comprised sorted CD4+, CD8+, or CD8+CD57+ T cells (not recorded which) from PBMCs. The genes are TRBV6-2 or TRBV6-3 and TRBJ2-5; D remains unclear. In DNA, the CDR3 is TGTGCCAGCAGTTACGTAGGGTACCAAGAGACCCAGTACTTC. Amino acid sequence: CASSYVGYQETQYF.